These 24 T cell receptor beta chains originate from one sample sequenced in a study of early T cells in non-severe SARS-CoV-2 infection. TCRdb called the 5' RACE reads again in MiXCR, with one record for every CDR3 protein. This table holds 35,000 to 45,000 distinct CDR3 sequences, about 6% found once. The input for sequencing was whole blood, taken at baseline. The receptors here all came from an adult who was a healthcare worker with PCR-confirmed SARS-CoV-2 infection or an uninfected control (not recorded which).

This chain connects TRBV10-3 to TRBJ2-3; 8 bases align to TRBD2. The germline V gene has CDR1 ENHRY and CDR2 SYGVKD. V dropped 2 bases and J dropped 6; count of bases not matched to a gene: 13. The CDR3 length is 17 residues. The CDR3 loop reads CAISELVSGVRADTQYF. The CDR3, as DNA: TGTGCCATCAGTGAGCTCGTTAGCGGGGTCCGGGCGGATACGCAGTATTTT.

This clonotype was seen ten or more times. The chain links TRBV20-1 to TRBJ2-5; D possibly matches TRBD1 or TRBD2 (5 bases each). The CDR3 extends over 12 amino acids. V was shortened by 6 bases and J by 5 bases, with 13 bases between the two germline ends. Germline V gene sequence: CDR1 DFQATT, CDR2 SNEGSKA (reference sequence). The CDR3 DNA follows: TGCAGTGCCGCGGGCAGGGAGGAGACCCAGTACTTC. Translating it yields CSAAGREETQYF.

The sample holds many counts of this clonotype. The rearrangement joins TRBV20-1 to TRBJ2-5, with a tentative D call TRBD1 (6 bases). Trimming took 2 bases from V and 2 from J, leaving 15 bases between them. From germline, CDR1 is DFQATT and CDR2 SNEGSKA (reference sequence). The CDR3 is 15 amino acids. CDR3 residues: CSARPSGQPQETQYF. The CDR3 coding sequence is TGCAGTGCTAGACCCTCCGGACAGCCACAAGAGACCCAGTACTTC.

This rearrangement joins TRBV21-1 to TRBJ1-1; TRBD1 is the table's D call, not checked against the DNA. TRBV21-1 counts as a pseudogene. CDR3 length equals 13 residues. The CDR3 loop is CASSKVGVPEAFF. In DNA form, the CDR3 reads TGTGCCAGCAGCAAAGTAGGGGTCCCTGAAGCTTTCTTT.

This clonotype was counted only a few times. The chain uses TRBV4-1 and TRBJ2-7; maybe TRBD2 (6 bases). Germline V gene lookup returns CDR1 MGHRA and CDR2 YSYEKL. Trimming left V 3 bases short and J 3 bases short, with 9 bases between. The CDR3 spans 13 residues. CDR3 nucleotide sequence: TGCGCCAGCAGCCAGGAGGGGTACTACGAGCAGTACTTC. It is translated as CASSQEGYYEQYF.

With regard to this clonotype: One base away lies a much larger clone, so this may be a sequencing read error. This rearrangement joins TRBV20-1 to TRBJ1-1; 7 bases match TRBD1. This CDR3 is built from 15 residues. Per germline, CDR1 DFQATT and CDR2 SNEGSKA (reference sequence). The CDR3 DNA follows: TGCGGTGGACCCGACAGGGTCAGCAGTGACACTGAAGCTTTCTTT. Encoded protein: CGGPDRVSSDTEAFF.

There are a few counts of this clonotype. The CDR3 here is CSARRLAGADTQYF. CDR3 sequence (DNA): TGCAGTGCTAGAAGACTAGCGGGGGCAGATACGCAGTATTTT. This chain connects TRBV20-1 to TRBJ2-3; 12 nucleotides align to TRBD2. CDR3 length: 14 residues. The ends lost 2 bases at V and 4 bases at J; junction bases unmatched: 1. The germline V gene has CDR1 DFQATT and CDR2 SNEGSKA (reference sequence).

This chain uses TRBV12-3 or TRBV12-4 with TRBJ2-7; the D gene could be TRBD1 or TRBD2 (6 bases each). The CDR3 extends over 15 amino acids. Trimming pared 3 bases from V and 6 bases from J, leaving 18 bases between. The CDR3 reads CASSFVGAGEAEQYF. The DNA for the CDR3 is TGTGCCAGCAGTTTTGTAGGGGCAGGGGAGGCCGAGCAGTACTTC.

This clonotype was recorded at least ten times. V and J are TRBV3-1 and TRBJ1-1; 9 bases map to TRBD1. V gave up 0 bases and J gave up 4 bases; unmatched junction bases: 6. Germline V gives CDR1 LGHDT, CDR2 YNNKEL (reference sequence). The CDR3 is made up of 16 amino acids. CDR3: CASSQEGTGRGTEAFF. In DNA form, the CDR3 reads TGTGCCAGCAGCCAAGAAGGGACAGGGAGGGGCACTGAAGCTTTCTTT.

This clonotype came up many times. The chain carries TRBV7-9 and TRBJ2-5; D possibly uses TRBD1 or TRBD2 (5 bases each). Germline assignment: CDR1 SEHNR and CDR2 FQNEAQ (reference sequence). Between the trimmed V and J ends, which lost 5 bases and 1 base, there was a span of 14 bases. The CDR3 consists of 15 residues. The CDR3 DNA reads TGTGCCAGCAGCCGAGGATGGGGGATCCAAGAGACCCAGTACTTC. Translated: CASSRGWGIQETQYF.

The sample holds a few counts of this clonotype. This sequence joins TRBV4-3 and TRBJ1-5; 7 bases fit TRBD1. Germline assignment: CDR1 LGHNA and CDR2 YSLEER. The length of the CDR3 is 15 residues. V gave up 4 bases and J gave up 4 bases; unmatched junction bases: 7. The CDR3 here is CASSPWAGGNQPQHF. CDR3 coding DNA: TGCGCCAGCAGCCCCTGGGCAGGGGGAAATCAGCCCCAGCATTTT.

CDR3 bases: TGTGCCAGCGGAGACAGAGCGTATAGCGGCAATCAGCCCCAGCATTTT. As protein: CASGDRAYSGNQPQHF. The genes are TRBV3-1 and TRBJ1-5; D is possibly TRBD1 (5 bases). This CDR3 contains 16 residues. CDR1 is LGHDT and CDR2 is YNNKEL in the germline V gene (reference sequence). Trimming cost V 8 bases and J 2 bases, with 19 bases left between them.

The chain employs TRBV12-3 or TRBV12-4 and TRBJ1-2; tentative D call: TRBD1 (6 bases). This CDR3 region has 14 residues. With 2 bases removed from V and 4 bases from J, the gap between germline ends came to 11 bases. The CDR3: CASSLRRTAYGYTF. CDR3 bases: TGTGCCAGCAGTTTAAGGAGGACAGCCTATGGCTACACCTTC.

The chain has TRBV10-3 and TRBJ1-1, with unresolved D. The germline V gene has CDR1 ENHRY and CDR2 SYGVKD. The V end lost 3 bases, the J end lost 6 bases, and 20 bases lay between the germline ends. The CDR3 runs to 16 residues. CDR3 nucleotide sequence: TGTGCCATCAGTGATCGCCGGGCCTCATACGGCGCTGAAGCTTTCTTT. Translating it yields CAISDRRASYGAEAFF.

This clonotype was picked up a small number of times. The CDR3 here is CSARQVGLAGMGTQYF. In DNA form, the CDR3 reads TGCAGTGCTAGACAAGTAGGACTAGCGGGGATGGGGACCCAGTACTTC. V usage is TRBV20-1 and J usage is TRBJ2-5; 12 nucleotides agree with TRBD2. The CDR3 has 16 amino acids. Per the germline V gene, CDR1 is DFQATT and CDR2 is SNEGSKA (reference sequence). After removal of 2 bases from V and 7 bases from J, the junction contained 11 bases not matched to a gene.

There are a few counts of this clonotype. The rearrangement joins TRBV3-1 to TRBJ2-5; D unresolved. CDR3 length: 16 amino acids. Trimming shortened V by 1 base and J by 4 bases, and 16 bases separated the two germline ends. Germline CDR1 is LGHDT and CDR2 is YNNKEL (reference sequence). CDR3 loop: CASSQGGRPLRETQYF. In DNA, the CDR3 is TGTGCCAGCAGCCAAGGTGGCAGACCCCTCCGAGAGACCCAGTACTTC.

J is TRBJ1-6 and V is TRBV18, with 8 bases matching TRBD1. The CDR3 spans 15 residues. The germline V gene encodes CDR1 KGHSH and CDR2 LQKENI. J was trimmed by 7 bases and V by 1 base; bases with no gene match: 3. The DNA of the CDR3 is TGTGCCAGCTCACCACGGACAGGGATGAATTCACCCCTCCACTTT. This translates into CASSPRTGMNSPLHF.

In this sample, this clonotype turned up many times. The V call is TRBV28, the J call TRBJ2-1; possibly TRBD1 for D (6 bases). The CDR3 sequence is 10 residues long. The germline V gene has CDR1 MDHEN and CDR2 SYDVKM. Between the trimmed V and J ends, which lost 10 bases and 8 bases, there was a span of 9 bases. Here the CDR3 DNA reads TGTGCCACAGGGGTGGATGAGCAGTTCTTC. Translating gives CATGVDEQFF.

This clonotype was observed at least ten times. The chain uses TRBV9 and TRBJ2-1; 11 bases align to TRBD2. Germline CDR1 reads SGDLS; CDR2 reads YYNGEE. The CDR3 contains 16 residues. With V trimmed by 4 bases and J by 2 bases, 5 bases remained unmatched. The CDR3 spells CASSPLSGGAYNEQFF. In DNA form, the CDR3 reads TGTGCCAGCAGCCCCCTTAGCGGGGGGGCCTACAATGAGCAGTTCTTC. The full variable domain, with the rest looked up from reference TRBV9 and TRBJ2-1, is DSGVTQTPKHLITATGQRVTLRCSPRSGDLSVYWYQQSLDQGLQFLIQYYNGEERAKGNILERFSAQQFPDLHSELNLSSLELGDSALYFCASSPLSGGAYNEQFFGPGTRLTVL.

This clonotype was observed at least ten times. The chain employs TRBV12-3 or TRBV12-4 and TRBJ1-4, with no clear D. V lost 6 bases and J lost 5, with 16 bases in between. This CDR3 comprises 15 residues. The CDR3 reads CASSPTRGKNEKLFF. The CDR3 DNA sequence: TGTGCCAGCAGCCCTACCCGGGGTAAGAATGAAAAACTGTTTTTT.

This clonotype was seen ten or more times. This chain uses TRBV4-3 with TRBJ2-7, with D maybe TRBD2 (5 bases). V shed 4 bases and J shed 0 bases, with 10 bases lying between them. The CDR3 has 14 amino acids. Per germline, CDR1 LGHNA and CDR2 YSLEER. The CDR3 reads CASSPSGSSYEQYF. The CDR3 DNA sequence: TGCGCCAGCAGCCCATCGGGAAGCTCCTACGAGCAGTACTTC.

This clonotype was detected many times. The rearrangement uses TRBV9 and TRBJ2-3; TRBD2 is a possible D gene (5 bases). Trimming pared 0 bases from V and 5 bases from J, leaving 7 bases between. From germline, CDR1 is SGDLS and CDR2 YYNGEE. The CDR3 runs to 13 residues. The CDR3 DNA sequence: TGTGCCAGCAGCGTAGGGGGAGAAGATACGCAGTATTTT. Encoded protein: CASSVGGEDTQYF.

This clonotype was seen many times. V gene TRBV11-3 combines with J gene TRBJ2-5; TRBD1 agrees at 11 bases. The CDR3 totals 15 residues. CDR1 and CDR2 (germline): SGHNT, YENEEA. V was clipped by 5 bases and J by 3 bases; unmatched bases: 5. CDR3 DNA sequence: TGTGCCAGCAGCGCCCGGGACAGGGGGGAAGAGACCCAGTACTTC. It translates to CASSARDRGEETQYF.

J is TRBJ1-4 and V is TRBV7-9; D may be TRBD1 (6 bases). Trimming took 7 bases from V and 8 from J, leaving 11 bases between them. The CDR3 length is 12 residues. Looked up from germline, CDR1 is SEHNR and CDR2 is FQNEAQ (reference sequence). The chain's CDR3 is CASTTGNEKLFF. CDR3 nucleotides: TGTGCCAGCACCACAGGGAACGAAAAACTGTTTTTT.